A selection of T cell receptor beta chains follows, all from one sample in a study of blood T cell repertoires in COVID-19. This table comes from immunoSEQ multiplex PCR, and its TCRdb copy is limited to in-frame clones, with some not included. Here the sample spans approximately 200,000 clones, approximately 87% being singletons. Sequenced input: peripheral blood. All receptors derive from a person aged 65-85 years with COVID-19, enrolled during active disease. The conserved cysteine and the conserved F or W are not part of the CDR3 here. Each record gives: J gene, V gene, CDR3 length, CDR3 protein.

TRBJ2-3,TRBV28,12,ASSSQRGSDTQY
TRBJ2-7,TRBV28,15,ASSLSGGGPNSYEQY
TRBJ2-1,TRBV7-9,14,ASSHRQGARYNEQF
TRBJ2-5,TRBV6-5,12,ASSYSTSRETQY
TRBJ2-1,TRBV4-3,14,ASSQDKGASYNEQF
TRBJ1-6,TRBV6-2/TRBV6-3,11,ASSYLGQSPLH
TRBJ2-1,TRBV28,9,ASDDSNEQF
TRBJ2-1,TRBV5-1,11,ASSSGQNNEQF
TRBJ2-2,TRBV19,10,ASRTDTGELF
TRBJ2-7,TRBV9,9,ASSSGYEQY
TRBJ2-1,TRBV27,10,ASRRGTSEQF
TRBJ1-4,TRBV3-1/TRBV3-2,11,ASTRGDHEKLF
TRBJ1-4,TRBV9,13,ASSRGQGFNEKLF
TRBJ2-6,TRBV6-5,13,ASRRTGAGANVLT
TRBJ2-7,TRBV7-2,13,ASSLKGGPNYEQY
TRBJ1-5,TRBV6-5,13,ASSSGTGEDQPQH
TRBJ1-4,TRBV12-1,17,ASSFFWGALIGYNEKLF
TRBJ2-2,TRBV7-3,15,ASSFSPGGAVGGELF
TRBJ1-2,TRBV19,10,ASSSRVGGYT
TRBJ1-1,TRBV6-5,13,ASRRQGRYDTEAF
TRBJ1-2,TRBV3-1/TRBV3-2,12,ASSTGTGNYGYT
TRBJ2-7,TRBV10-3,14,AISEYPPGKAYEQY
TRBJ2-7,TRBV6-5,13,ASRHTFAGDYEQY
TRBJ2-7,TRBV6-2/TRBV6-3,13,ASSPRRSGTYEQY
TRBJ1-2,TRBV3-1/TRBV3-2,11,ASSQESWAGIF
TRBJ1-2,TRBV6-2/TRBV6-3,13,ASSYSKQGGYGYT
TRBJ2-7,TRBV6-2/TRBV6-3,14,ASSKTLAPSSYEQY
TRBJ2-4,TRBV7-9,14,ASSLDGQGAKNIQY
TRBJ2-5,TRBV7-6,12,ASSLGSGQETQY
TRBJ2-7,TRBV28,13,ASSLGQGWAYEQY
TRBJ1-5,TRBV24-1,13,ATSGWDYSNQPQH
TRBJ1-4,TRBV4-3,15,ASSQEVRGRGGEKLF
TRBJ1-1,TRBV7-2,14,ASSLVRGQGVTEAF
TRBJ2-5,TRBV3-1/TRBV3-2,12,ASSQVRGQETQY
TRBJ2-1,TRBV10-3,10,ANGLAGGEQF
TRBJ2-7,TRBV7-2,17,ASTTSKPGHGARSYEQY
TRBJ2-2,TRBV19,14,ASSIRSGANTGELF
TRBJ1-1,TRBV5-4,12,ASSLVARTTEAF
TRBJ1-2,TRBV6-5,10,ASSRRGNGYT
TRBJ2-1,TRBV6-6,13,ASSPTPGTGNEQF
TRBJ2-3,TRBV5-4,11,ASSSGITDTQY
TRBJ2-7,TRBV19,12,ASGLAGGFSEQY
TRBJ2-3,TRBV28,14,ASSLVVTGGADTQY
TRBJ2-6,TRBV6-5,13,ASSSQNSGANVLT
TRBJ2-7,TRBV5-1,12,ASSFQAAHYEQY
TRBJ1-6,TRBV7-2,15,ASSPRTGSSYNSPLH
TRBJ2-5,TRBV7-9,10,ASSLEMRTQY